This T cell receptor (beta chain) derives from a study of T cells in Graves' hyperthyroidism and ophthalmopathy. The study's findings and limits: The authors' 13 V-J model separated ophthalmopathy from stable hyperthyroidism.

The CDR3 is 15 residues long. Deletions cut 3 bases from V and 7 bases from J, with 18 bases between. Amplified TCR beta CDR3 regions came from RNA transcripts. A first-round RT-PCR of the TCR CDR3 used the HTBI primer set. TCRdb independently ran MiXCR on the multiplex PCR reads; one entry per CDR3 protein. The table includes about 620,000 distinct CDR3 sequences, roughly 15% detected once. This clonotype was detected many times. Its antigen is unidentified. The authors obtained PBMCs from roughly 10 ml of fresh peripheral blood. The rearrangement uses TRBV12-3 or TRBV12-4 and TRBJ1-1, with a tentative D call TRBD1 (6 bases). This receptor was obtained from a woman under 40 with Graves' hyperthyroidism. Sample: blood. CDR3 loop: CASSFPHNGQHEAFF. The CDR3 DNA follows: TGTGCCAGCAGTTTTCCTCACAACGGACAGCATGAAGCTTTCTTT.